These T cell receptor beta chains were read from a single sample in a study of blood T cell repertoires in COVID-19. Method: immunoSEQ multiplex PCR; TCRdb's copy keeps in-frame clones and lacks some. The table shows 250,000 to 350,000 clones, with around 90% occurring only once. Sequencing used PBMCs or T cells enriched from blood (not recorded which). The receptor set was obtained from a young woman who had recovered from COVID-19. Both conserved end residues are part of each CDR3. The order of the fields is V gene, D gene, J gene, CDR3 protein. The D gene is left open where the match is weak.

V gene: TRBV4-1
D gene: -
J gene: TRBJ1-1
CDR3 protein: CASSQGSHQEAFF

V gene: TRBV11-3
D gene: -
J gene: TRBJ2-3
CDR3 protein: CASSLGGRTDTDTQYF

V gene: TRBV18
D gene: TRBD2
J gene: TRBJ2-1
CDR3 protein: CASSPVGDYSYNEQFF

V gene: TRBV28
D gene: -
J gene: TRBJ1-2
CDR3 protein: CASSPGGVANYGYTF

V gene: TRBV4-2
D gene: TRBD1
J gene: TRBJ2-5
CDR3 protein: CASNLPGQGEETQYF

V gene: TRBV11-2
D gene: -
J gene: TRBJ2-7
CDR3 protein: CASSLGPFEQYF

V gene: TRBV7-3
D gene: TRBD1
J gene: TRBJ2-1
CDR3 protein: CASSSLGAGGEEQFF

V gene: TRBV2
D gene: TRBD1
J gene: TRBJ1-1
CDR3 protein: CASSSQGAAFNTEAFF

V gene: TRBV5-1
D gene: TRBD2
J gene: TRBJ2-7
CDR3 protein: CASTPGGASYEQYF

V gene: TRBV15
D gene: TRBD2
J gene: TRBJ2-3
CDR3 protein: CATSVSGRAPDTQYF

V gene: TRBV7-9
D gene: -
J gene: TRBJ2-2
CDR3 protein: CASSLSGGATGELFF

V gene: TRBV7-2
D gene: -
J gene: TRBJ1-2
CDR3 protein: CASSAQGPLPSNYGYTF

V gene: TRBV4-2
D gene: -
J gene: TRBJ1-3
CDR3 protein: CASSPLGGGMVGNTIYF

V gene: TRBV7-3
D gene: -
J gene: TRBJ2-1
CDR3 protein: CASSLSGGRYNEQFF

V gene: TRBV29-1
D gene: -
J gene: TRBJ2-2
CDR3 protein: CSVEVEASDTGELFF

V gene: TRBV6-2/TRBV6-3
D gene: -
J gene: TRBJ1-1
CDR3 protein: CASSALLTGLKAFF

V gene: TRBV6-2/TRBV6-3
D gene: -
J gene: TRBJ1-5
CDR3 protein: CASSYNPRGDSNQPQHF

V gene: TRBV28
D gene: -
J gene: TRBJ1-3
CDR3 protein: CASSPSGGNTIYF

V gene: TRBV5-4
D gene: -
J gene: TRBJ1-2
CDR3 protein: CASSLEGGTYTF

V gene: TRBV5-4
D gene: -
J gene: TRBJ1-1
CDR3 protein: CASSSSSGLGTEAFF

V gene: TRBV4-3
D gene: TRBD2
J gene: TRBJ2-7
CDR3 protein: CASSLGTSGYEQYF

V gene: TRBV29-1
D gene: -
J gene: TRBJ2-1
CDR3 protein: CSVERDSNEQFF

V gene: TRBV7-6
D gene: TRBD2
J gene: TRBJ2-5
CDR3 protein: CASSPTSEETQYF